The 18 T cell receptor beta chains below all came from one sample that was sequenced in a study of identical twins. TCRdb reprocessed the 5' RACE reads with MiXCR, giving one entry per CDR3 protein. The sample contains some 1,600,000 distinct CDR3 sequences, less than 40% of which appear only once. The specimen sequenced was cord blood. These TCRs come from a newborn girl in good health.

The rearrangement joins TRBV28 to TRBJ2-2; D gene uncertain. The CDR3 extends over 12 amino acids. Germline values: CDR1 MDHEN, CDR2 SYDVKM. The V end lost 5 bases, the J end lost 7 bases, and 8 bases lay between the germline ends. The chain's CDR3 is CASSPRIGELFF. The CDR3 DNA is TGTGCCAGCAGTCCTCGTATCGGGGAGCTGTTTTTT.

This clonotype was picked up many times. The rearrangement joins TRBV2 to TRBJ1-4; D not resolved. The CDR3 covers 11 residues. From germline, CDR1 is SNHLY and CDR2 FYNNEI. V was shortened by 3 bases and J by 7 bases, with 3 bases between the two germline ends. Here the CDR3 reads CASSEGEKLFF. In nucleotides, the CDR3 is TGTGCCAGCAGTGAGGGTGAAAAACTGTTTTTT.

Regarding this clonotype: This may arise from a read error, as a much more abundant clone is one base away. The chain carries TRBV28 and TRBJ2-5; 9 positions agree with TRBD1. Matching the DNA end better, TRBJ2-7 makes the J call doubtful. The CDR3 totals 15 residues. Per the germline V gene, CDR1 is MDHEN and CDR2 is SYDVKM. CDR3 in amino acids: CASSLSTGGSCEQYF. The DNA of the CDR3 is TGTGCCAGCAGTTTATCCACAGGGGGCTCCTGCGAGCAGTACTTC.

The chain is built from TRBV29-1 and TRBJ1-2, with D hard to call. The V and J ends lost 6 bases and 9 bases respectively, with 20 bases between them. CDR3 length: 13 residues. Looked up from germline, CDR1 is SQVTM and CDR2 is ANQGSEA. The CDR3 nucleotides read TGCAGCGTATTCCCCCCTGGGAGATCCCGCTACACCTTC. It yields the protein CSVFPPGRSRYTF.

A few counts support this clonotype. The CDR3 spells CSARKRTSGSQYQETQYF. The CDR3, as DNA: TGCAGTGCTAGGAAACGGACTAGCGGGAGCCAGTACCAAGAGACCCAGTACTTC. The V gene is TRBV20-1, the J gene TRBJ2-5; 13 bases match TRBD2. Looked up from germline, CDR1 is DFQATT and CDR2 is SNEGSKA (reference sequence). The CDR3 totals 18 residues. V lost 3 bases to trimming and J lost 0 bases; unmatched junction nucleotides: 10.

For this clonotype: It may be a read error: a sequence one base away is much more abundant. This sequence joins TRBV10-3 and TRBJ1-5; TRBD1 is a possible D gene (6 bases). This CDR3 has 14 residues. The V end lost 2 bases, the J end lost 2 bases, and 7 bases lay between the germline ends. The germline CDR1 and CDR2 sequences are ENHRY and SYGVKD. The CDR3 reads CAISEHRGNQPQHF. The CDR3, as DNA: TGTGCCATCAGTGAGCACAGGGGCAATCAGCCCCAGCATTTT.

The chain uses TRBV20-1 and TRBJ2-3; D could derive from TRBD1 or TRBD2 (5 bases each). The CDR3 runs 15 residues. Trimming left V 2 bases short and J 2 bases short, with 14 bases between. Germline assignment: CDR1 DFQATT and CDR2 SNEGSKA (reference sequence). The CDR3 protein is CSARPPGPLTDTQYF. For the CDR3, the DNA is TGCAGTGCTAGACCCCCGGGGCCTCTCACAGATACGCAGTATTTT.

This clonotype was found many times. V is TRBV12-3 or TRBV12-4 and J is TRBJ2-5; 7 bases are shared with TRBD1. The CDR3 is 16 amino acids. The V gene end was trimmed by 2 bases and the J gene end by 3 bases; junction bases not matched to a gene: 9. The CDR3 region has the DNA TGTGCCAGCAGTTTAACCAGGACAGGCCTCAAAGAGACCCAGTACTTC. Translating it yields CASSLTRTGLKETQYF.

This chain connects TRBV7-9 to TRBJ2-6; 7 bases agree with TRBD1. Germline V CDR1 and CDR2: SEHNR, FQNEAQ (reference sequence). This CDR3 comprises 19 residues. Trimming removed 5 bases from V and 6 bases from J; junction bases left unmatched: 19. The chain's CDR3 is CASSPRHGIGQDVANVLTF. CDR3 DNA sequence: TGTGCCAGCAGCCCTCGACATGGGATTGGACAGGACGTGGCCAACGTCCTGACTTTC. Full variable domain (remainder filled in from reference TRBV7-9 and TRBJ2-6): DTGVSQNPRHKITKRGQNVTFRCDPISEHNRLYWYRQTLGQGPEFLTYFQNEAQLEKSRLLSDRFSAERPKGSFSTLEIQRTEQGDSAMYLCASSPRHGIGQDVANVLTFGAGSRLTVL.

Only a few counts were recorded for this clonotype. The rearrangement links TRBV20-1 to TRBJ1-1; TRBD1 might be the D (5 bases). The germline CDR1 and CDR2 sequences are DFQATT and SNEGSKA (reference sequence). The V gene lost 6 bases and the J gene lost 1 base, with 15 bases spanning the gap. The CDR3 is 14 residues long. The CDR3, as DNA: TGCAGTGCGACGGATGGGGGAGGGAACACTGAAGCTTTCTTT. It encodes CSATDGGGNTEAFF.

This clonotype appeared many times. This rearrangement joins TRBV12-3 or TRBV12-4 to TRBJ2-7; D gene ambiguous. This CDR3 comprises 14 residues. V was clipped by 1 base and J by 3 bases, with 10 bases between them. For the CDR3, the DNA is TGTGCCAGCAGTTTAGTGGGTCACGGCTACGAGCAGTACTTC. Protein product: CASSLVGHGYEQYF.

As to this clonotype: The junction differs from germline at one of its ends, possibly a read error. The chain has TRBV15 and TRBJ2-7, with TRBD1 as a possible D gene (5 bases). This CDR3 is 13 amino acids long. Germline V gene sequence: CDR1 LNHNV, CDR2 YYDKDF (reference sequence). This CDR3 is CAASRDRGYEQYF. The CDR3 DNA follows: TGTGCCGCCAGCAGAGATAGGGGCTACGAGCAGTACTTC.

The chain employs TRBV20-1 and TRBJ1-6; 11 bases line up with TRBD1. J was trimmed by 8 bases and V by 4 bases; bases with no gene match: 4. CDR3 length equals 14 residues. Germline values: CDR1 DFQATT, CDR2 SNEGSKA (reference sequence). CDR3 region: CSAKRTGGDSPLHF. DNA of the CDR3: TGCAGTGCTAAGCGGACAGGGGGCGATTCACCCCTCCACTTT.

This clonotype was counted at least ten times. The rearrangement uses TRBV11-2 and TRBJ2-5; D is ambiguous. Germline CDR1 SGHAT, CDR2 FQNNGV. V was pared by 5 bases and J by 7 bases, with 14 bases between. This CDR3 has 13 residues. The CDR3: CASSLQRTGTQYF. The CDR3 nucleotides read TGTGCCAGCAGCCTACAGCGTACGGGGACCCAGTACTTC.

This clonotype occurred many times. The chain couples TRBV9 to TRBJ2-3; 11 bases fit TRBD2. The V gene's germline CDR1 is SGDLS and CDR2 YYNGEE. The CDR3 has 16 amino acids. V lost 0 bases, J lost 5 bases, and 5 bases stayed unmatched. In DNA, the CDR3 is TGTGCCAGCAGCGTAGCGGTTAGCGGGAGGGGAGATACGCAGTATTTT. Its translation is CASSVAVSGRGDTQYF.

This clonotype was observed a few times. The chain recombines TRBV24-1 with TRBJ2-1; D is unresolved. The CDR3 is 15 residues long. The V end was cut by 1 base, the J end by 8 bases, with 14 bases between. Germline values: CDR1 KGHDR, CDR2 SFDVKD. DNA for the CDR3: TGTGCCACCAGTGATTTTCGGCAGCAAAGGGATGAGCAGTTCTTC. Protein product: CATSDFRQQRDEQFF.

This clonotype was recorded a few times. The chain has TRBV6-6 and TRBJ2-1; D may be TRBD1 (6 bases). The last part of the DNA fits TRBJ2-7 better; the J call may be wrong. Germline V lookup: CDR1 MNHNY, CDR2 SVGAGI (reference sequence). The CDR3 sequence is 15 residues long. The CDR3 region has the DNA TGTGCCAGCAGTTACGGTCAGGGGCTCTACAATGAGCAGTACTTC. It translates to CASSYGQGLYNEQYF.

The chain employs TRBV6-4 and TRBJ1-5; unclear D gene. CDR1 and CDR2 (germline): MRHNA, SNTAGT. V lost 1 base, J lost 6 bases, and 7 bases lay in between. The CDR3 totals 13 residues. The CDR3 DNA sequence: TGTGCCAGCAGTGACTATATTGGTCAGCCCCAGCATTTT. This encodes CASSDYIGQPQHF.